This passage covers 30 T cell receptor beta chains from one sample sequenced in a study of cytomegalovirus exposure and HLA in healthy donors (dated by TCRdb to about 2017). The library was made by the immunoSEQ multiplex PCR assay. A mixture of 60 forward primers for TCR Vbeta segments and 13 reverse primers for TCR Jbeta segments was used in the multiplex PCR. The table comes from immuneACCESS by way of TCRdb, which keeps in-frame sequences with V and J called. Part of the clones is missing from these tables; in studies checked, under half for an unresolved V gene and the rest for unknown reasons. In this sample the table shows about 140,000 clones, about 80% of which occur a single time. The ten largest clones capture approximately 1.5% of the sample. Sequenced: PBMCs. The source of these receptors is a man between 25 and 39 years old in good health and CMV-seropositive.

The chain is built from TRBV2 and TRBJ2-5, with D perhaps matching TRBD2 (6 bases). Germline lookup yields CDR1 SNHLY and CDR2 FYNNEI. The V end lost 8 bases, the J end lost 4 bases, and 14 bases lay between the germline ends. The CDR3 sequence is 13 residues long. DNA of the CDR3: TGTGCCAGCGTCAGGGAGGCCCGAGAGACCCAGTACTTC. This sequence encodes CASVREARETQYF.

The rearrangement links TRBV4-1 to TRBJ2-1; D is ambiguous. Germline values: CDR1 MGHRA, CDR2 YSYEKL. This CDR3 comprises 15 residues. Trimming removed 0 bases from V and 3 bases from J, with 9 bases in between. In nucleotides, the CDR3 is TGCGCCAGCAGCCAAGATCACCGCGGCTACAATGAGCAGTTCTTC. This codes for CASSQDHRGYNEQFF.

The chain carries TRBV6-1 and TRBJ1-2; 7 nucleotides agree with TRBD1. Germline V CDR1 and CDR2: MNHNS, SASEGT. There are 13 residues in the CDR3. Trimming took 5 bases from V and 3 from J; bases not matched to a gene: 3. The CDR3 loop is CASSSGTDYGYTF. The CDR3 DNA reads TGTGCCAGCAGTTCCGGGACAGACTATGGCTACACCTTC.

This clone was counted only a few times. This sequence joins TRBV19 and TRBJ1-5; 7 bases align to TRBD1. Trimming took 4 bases from V and 1 from J; bases not matched to a gene: 7. The CDR3 length is 16 residues. CDR1 and CDR2 (germline): LNHDA, SQIVND (reference sequence). CDR3 in DNA: TGTGCCAGTAGTACCCCAGGGGGAGAAAGCAATCAGCCCCAGCATTTT. It translates to CASSTPGGESNQPQHF.

This clone has a handful of counts. The chain is built from TRBV12-2 and TRBJ2-2; the table's D call TRBD2 went unverified against the DNA. TRBV12-2 has pseudogene status. The CDR3 runs 19 residues. The CDR3 sequence: CASRSGGLAGGTNTGELFF. DNA of the CDR3: TGTGCAAGTCGCTCGGGGGGACTAGCGGGAGGGACGAACACCGGGGAGCTGTTTTTT.

The sample holds a few counts of this clone. The chain uses TRBV5-6 and TRBJ1-4; TRBD1 matches at 8 bases. V lost 6 bases and J lost 8; bases outside the gene matches: 6. Germline V gene data show CDR1 as SGHDT and CDR2 as YYEEEE. The CDR3 is 13 residues long. The CDR3 loop reads CASNQGAAEKLFF. The DNA of the CDR3 is TGTGCCAGCAACCAGGGGGCGGCAGAAAAACTGTTTTTT.

This sequence joins TRBV11-3 and TRBJ1-2; perhaps TRBD1 as D (5 bases). Trimming cost V 1 base and J 0 bases, with 24 bases left between them. The CDR3 runs 20 residues. In germline, CDR1 is SGHNT, CDR2 YENEEA. For the CDR3, the DNA is TGTGCCAGCAGCTTAGGCTTCGGCAGGGTTAAGGTGGAAGCTAACTATGGCTACACCTTC. Protein sequence: CASSLGFGRVKVEANYGYTF.

V and J are TRBV7-9 and TRBJ2-1, with D perhaps TRBD1 (5 bases). From germline, CDR1 is SEHNR and CDR2 FQNEAQ (reference sequence). Trimming took off 7 bases at V and 8 bases at J, with 12 bases between the two ends. This CDR3 region has 12 residues. The CDR3 sequence: CASNDRRDEQFF. Here the CDR3 DNA reads TGTGCCAGCAACGACCGCAGGGATGAGCAGTTCTTC.

This rearrangement joins TRBV21-1 to TRBJ2-3; the table's D call of TRBD2 was not tested on the DNA. TRBV21-1 is shown as a pseudogene. The CDR3 sequence is 16 residues long. The CDR3 is CASRKEGRSGEDTQYF. CDR3 nucleotides: TGTGCCAGCAGGAAAGAGGGACGATCGGGGGAAGATACGCAGTATTTT.

V usage is TRBV6-1 and J usage is TRBJ2-7; 7 nucleotides line up with TRBD1. CDR1 MNHNS and CDR2 SASEGT come from the germline V gene. CDR3 size: 15 residues. The V segment lost 6 bases and the J segment 7 bases; nucleotides outside the gene matches: 15. CDR3 in DNA: TGTGCCAGCAGGGGTTGGACAGGTCCTTTGGGGGAGCAGTACTTC. Encoded protein: CASRGWTGPLGEQYF.

The chain joins TRBV2 to TRBJ2-2; D perhaps matches TRBD2 (6 bases). This CDR3 region has 14 residues. The V end lost 8 bases, the J end lost 4 bases, and 14 bases lay between the germline ends. Germline assignment: CDR1 SNHLY and CDR2 FYNNEI. CDR3 nucleotides: TGTGCCAGCGGTACCCAGACTAGCACCGGGGAGCTGTTTTTT. It specifies CASGTQTSTGELFF.

The chain links TRBV27 to TRBJ2-1; TRBD1 aligns across 9 bases. CDR1 is MNHEY and CDR2 is SMNVEV in the germline V gene (reference sequence). J gave up 4 bases and V 5 bases, and 6 bases lay outside the gene matches. The CDR3 covers 15 residues. The CDR3 DNA reads TGTGCCAGCAGTCTCGGGACAGGGCAATACAATGAGCAGTTCTTC. It specifies CASSLGTGQYNEQFF.

DNA of the CDR3: TGTGCCAGCAGCCAATTTCTATCTAGCACAGATACGCAGTATTTT. It yields the protein CASSQFLSSTDTQYF. The rearrangement uses TRBV14 and TRBJ2-3; unclear D gene. V was clipped by 2 bases and J by 0 bases, with 9 bases between them. There are 15 residues in the CDR3. Germline-derived CDR1 and CDR2 are SGHDN and FVKESK.

This CDR3 is CASSQLAGHEQYF. The CDR3, as DNA: TGTGCCAGCAGCCAACTAGCGGGACACGAGCAGTACTTC. This rearrangement joins TRBV14 to TRBJ2-7, with 9 bases lining up with TRBD2. Unmatched junction bases numbered 1, after V lost 2 bases and J lost 5 bases. The CDR3 runs to 13 residues. Per the germline V gene, CDR1 is SGHDN and CDR2 is FVKESK.

The chain employs TRBV10-2 and TRBJ1-1; 11 bases fit TRBD1. The J segment lost 4 bases and the V segment lost 6 bases, leaving 13 bases of the junction unmatched. This CDR3 spans 17 amino acids. CDR1 WSHSY and CDR2 SAAADI come from the germline V gene. The CDR3 spells CASSTRDRGSAVTEAFF. DNA for the CDR3: TGCGCCAGCAGCACCCGGGACAGGGGGAGTGCGGTCACTGAAGCTTTCTTT.

Written as DNA, the CDR3 is TGTGCCAGCAGCTTAACAAGCGATCTGACTTTC. Amino acids: CASSLTSDLTF. The chain combines TRBV7-9 with TRBJ2-6; unclear D gene. V lost 2 bases to trimming and J lost 16 bases, with 9 bases between them. Germline V gene lookup returns CDR1 SEHNR and CDR2 FQNEAQ (reference sequence). This CDR3 region has 11 residues. The full variable domain, with the rest looked up from reference TRBV7-9 and TRBJ2-6, is DTGVSQNPRHKITKRGQNVTFRCDPISEHNRLYWYRQTLGQGPEFLTYFQNEAQLEKSRLLSDRFSAERPKGSFSTLEIQRTEQGDSAMYLCASSLTSDLTFGAGSRLTVL.

The chain has TRBV28 and TRBJ2-6; no clear D. Trimming stripped 7 bases from V and 2 bases from J, with 15 bases between. Per the germline V gene, CDR1 is MDHEN and CDR2 is SYDVKM. The CDR3 spans 16 residues. The CDR3 DNA reads as TGTGCCAGCATCAAGAGAGAGGTTCCTGGGGCCAACGTCCTGACTTTC. It specifies CASIKREVPGANVLTF. Filled out from reference TRBV28 and TRBJ2-6, the complete variable domain reads DVKVTQSSRYLVKRTGEKVFLECVQDMDHENMFWYRQDPGLGLRLIYFSYDVKMKEKGDIPEGYSVSREKKERFSLILESASTNQTSMYLCASIKREVPGANVLTFGAGSRLTVL.

In DNA form, the CDR3 reads TGTGCCAGCAGCGAGGGCAGGTACCTAGAGACCCAGTACTTC. It specifies CASSEGRYLETQYF. V gene TRBV28 combines with J gene TRBJ2-5, with a possible D match to TRBD2 (5 bases). The V end was cut by 6 bases, the J end by 4 bases, with 15 bases between. This CDR3 has 14 amino acids. Germline CDR1 MDHEN, CDR2 SYDVKM.

J is TRBJ1-2 and V is TRBV28; 9 nucleotides line up with TRBD1. The CDR3 spans 14 residues. V was clipped by 5 bases and J by 6 bases; unmatched bases: 7. Germline CDR1 and CDR2: MDHEN and SYDVKM. CDR3 sequence reads: CASSAGTGKNGYTF. The DNA for the CDR3 is TGTGCCAGCAGTGCGGGGACAGGGAAGAATGGCTACACCTTC.

The chain uses TRBV28 and TRBJ2-7; 7 bases match TRBD1. Germline CDR1 reads MDHEN; CDR2 reads SYDVKM. The CDR3 sequence is 15 residues long. The V and J ends lost 1 base and 5 bases, in that order; junction bases with no gene match: 8. This CDR3 is CASSLFPDRANEQYF. For the CDR3, the DNA is TGTGCCAGCAGTTTATTCCCCGACAGGGCCAACGAGCAGTACTTC.

This clone has only a few counts. This chain connects TRBV5-4 to TRBJ1-1; D is unresolved. The V gene lost 2 bases and the J gene lost 0 bases, with 5 bases spanning the gap. CDR3 length: 13 amino acids. CDR1 is SGHNT, CDR2 YYREEE, per germline (reference sequence). The CDR3 region is CASSLSVNTEAFF. For the CDR3, the DNA is TGTGCCAGCAGCTTATCGGTGAACACTGAAGCTTTCTTT.

V and J are TRBV4-1 and TRBJ1-2; tentative D call: TRBD1 (5 bases). Trimming left V 7 bases short and J 0 bases short, with 15 bases between. The length of the CDR3 is 15 residues. The germline V gene has CDR1 MGHRA and CDR2 YSYEKL. CDR3 residues: CASTLVGVANYGYTF. In nucleotides, the CDR3 is TGCGCCAGCACCCTGGTAGGGGTGGCTAACTATGGCTACACCTTC.

The chain employs TRBV9 and TRBJ1-6, with a possible D match to TRBD1 (6 bases). The V gene lost 3 bases and the J gene lost 4 bases, with 17 bases spanning the gap. Germline CDR1 is SGDLS and CDR2 is YYNGEE. The CDR3 totals 17 residues. The CDR3: CASSAPPETGYNSPLHF. The DNA of the CDR3 is TGTGCCAGCAGCGCCCCCCCTGAGACAGGTTATAATTCACCCCTCCACTTT.

CDR3 sequence: CASSAYPSTGLAGGPNIQYF. As DNA, the CDR3 is TGTGCCAGTAGTGCCTACCCTTCGACAGGCCTAGCGGGAGGGCCGAACATTCAGTACTTC. The chain is built from TRBV19 and TRBJ2-4, with 12 positions matching TRBD2. The CDR3 has 20 residues. CDR1 and CDR2 from the germline V gene are LNHDA and SQIVND (reference sequence). The V segment lost 5 bases and the J segment 7 bases; nucleotides outside the gene matches: 21.

This clone was seen a few times. The chain has TRBV7-9 and TRBJ1-1; possible D gene TRBD1, 6 bases. The V gene lost 4 bases and the J gene lost 3 bases, with 9 bases spanning the gap. Germline V lookup: CDR1 SEHNR, CDR2 FQNEAQ (reference sequence). This CDR3 contains 13 residues. The CDR3 sequence: CASSWTVDTEAFF. For the CDR3, the DNA is TGTGCCAGCAGCTGGACAGTTGACACTGAAGCTTTCTTT.

This chain links TRBV6-5 with TRBJ1-5; the match to TRBD1 covers 8 bases. This CDR3 spans 15 amino acids. Germline CDR1 reads MNHEY; CDR2 reads SVGAGI. V shed 4 bases, J shed 4 bases, and the junction held 6 bases outside the gene matches. The chain's CDR3 is CASSSAGGSNQPQHF. DNA of the CDR3: TGTGCCAGCAGTTCGGCAGGGGGCTCGAATCAGCCCCAGCATTTT.

This clone has only a few counts. This sequence joins TRBV2 and TRBJ2-1; TRBD1 matches 9 bases. The CDR3 is made up of 16 amino acids. The V and J ends lost 4 bases and 3 bases, in that order; junction bases with no gene match: 7. Germline lookup yields CDR1 SNHLY and CDR2 FYNNEI. CDR3 bases: TGTGCCAGCAGTGGATCCGGGACAGGGTTCTACAATGAGCAGTTCTTC. It yields the protein CASSGSGTGFYNEQFF. The variable domain in full, completed from reference TRBV2 and TRBJ2-1, reads EPEVTQTPSHQVTQMGQEVILRCVPISNHLYFYWYRQILGQKVEFLVSFYNNEISEKSEIFDDQFSVERPDGSNFTLKIRSTKLEDSAMYFCASSGSGTGFYNEQFFGPGTRLTVL.

The chain couples TRBV14 to TRBJ2-1; 10 nucleotides line up with TRBD2. There are 18 residues in the CDR3. Trimming cost V 3 bases and J 2 bases; bases outside gene matches: 10. Germline assignment: CDR1 SGHDN and CDR2 FVKESK. The CDR3 loop reads CASSHMLLAGSAYNEQFF. As DNA, the CDR3 is TGTGCCAGCAGCCACATGTTACTAGCGGGATCCGCCTACAATGAGCAGTTCTTC.

The table lists this clone with a count of one. V gene TRBV6-8 combines with J gene TRBJ2-7; tentatively, D is TRBD2 (5 bases). Between the trimmed V and J ends, which lost 6 bases and 7 bases, there was a span of 7 bases. Germline V gene lookup returns CDR1 MNHGY and CDR2 SAAAGT. There are 10 residues in the CDR3. CDR3 nucleotides: TGTGCCAGCAGAACGGGGGAGCAGTACTTC. Residues: CASRTGEQYF.

The gene calls are TRBV7-9 and TRBJ1-2, with D uncertain. Germline V gene data show CDR1 as SEHNR and CDR2 as FQNEAQ (reference sequence). The CDR3 sequence is 13 residues long. Trimming removed 4 bases at V and 5 bases at J, with 11 bases between. Here the CDR3 reads CASSSMPMYGYTF. DNA for the CDR3: TGTGCCAGCAGCTCTATGCCGATGTATGGCTACACCTTC.